This T cell receptor (beta chain) was documented in a study of shared clonotypes between healthy human individuals. Germline V gives CDR1 SGHRS, CDR2 YFSETQ. The CDR3 extends over 15 amino acids. V lost 3 bases, J lost 5 bases, and 7 bases stayed unmatched. The table came from immunoSEQ multiplex PCR; TCRdb's copy has only in-frame clones and leaves some out. The sample shows a few million clones, just over 90% of them seen only once. V gene TRBV5-1 combines with J gene TRBJ2-5, with 10 bases fitting TRBD2. The origin of this receptor is a man aged 18-30 years in good health. Sequencing was done on a sample of naive CD4+ T cells sorted from blood. This sample's subset: CD45RA+ positively selected. The CDR3 protein is CASSSSGGAGETQYF. Written as DNA, the CDR3 is TGCGCCAGCAGCTCAAGCGGGGGGGCTGGGGAGACCCAGTACTTC.